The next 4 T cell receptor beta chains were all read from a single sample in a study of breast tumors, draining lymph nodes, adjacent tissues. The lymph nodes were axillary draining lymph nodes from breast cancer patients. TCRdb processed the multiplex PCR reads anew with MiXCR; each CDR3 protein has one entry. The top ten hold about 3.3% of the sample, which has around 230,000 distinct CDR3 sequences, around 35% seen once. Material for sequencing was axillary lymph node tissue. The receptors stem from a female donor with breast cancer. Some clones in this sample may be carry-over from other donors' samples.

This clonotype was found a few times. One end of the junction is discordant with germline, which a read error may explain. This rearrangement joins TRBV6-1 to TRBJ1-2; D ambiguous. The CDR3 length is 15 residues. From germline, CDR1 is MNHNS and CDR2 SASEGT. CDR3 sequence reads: CASSQALGGNYGYTF. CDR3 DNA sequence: TGTGCCAGCAGTCAAGCGCTGGGCGGCAACTATGGCTACACCTTC.

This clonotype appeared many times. The CDR3, as DNA: TGTGCCAGCAGCTTAGCGGTGTCGACCGGGGAGCTGTTTTTT. Translation: CASSLAVSTGELFF. The genes are TRBV7-9 and TRBJ2-2; no definite D call. The CDR3 has 14 amino acids. V lost 0 bases and J lost 5, with 7 bases in between. CDR1 is SEHNR and CDR2 is FQNEAQ in the germline V gene (reference sequence). Together with reference TRBV7-9 and TRBJ2-2, the CDR3 gives the full variable domain: DTGVSQNPRHKITKRGQNVTFRCDPISEHNRLYWYRQTLGQGPEFLTYFQNEAQLEKSRLLSDRFSAERPKGSFSTLEIQRTEQGDSAMYLCASSLAVSTGELFFGEGSRLTVL.

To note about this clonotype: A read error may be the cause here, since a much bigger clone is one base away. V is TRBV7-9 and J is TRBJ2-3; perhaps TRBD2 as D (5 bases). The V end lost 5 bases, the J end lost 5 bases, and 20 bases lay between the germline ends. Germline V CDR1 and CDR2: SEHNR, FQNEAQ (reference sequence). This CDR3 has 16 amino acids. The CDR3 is CASSPHVSARGDTQYF. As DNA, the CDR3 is TGTGCCAGCAGCCCTCACGTAAGCGCCCGGGGAGATACGCAGTATTTT.

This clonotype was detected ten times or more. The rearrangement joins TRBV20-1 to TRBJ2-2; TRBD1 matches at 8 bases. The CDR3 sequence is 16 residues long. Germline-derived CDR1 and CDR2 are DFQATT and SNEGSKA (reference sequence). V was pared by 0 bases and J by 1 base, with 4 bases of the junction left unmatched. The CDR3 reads CSARDRGTGNTGELFF. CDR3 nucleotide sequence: TGCAGTGCTAGAGATCGGGGGACAGGGAACACCGGGGAGCTGTTTTTT.